This TCR beta chain derives from a study of blood T cell repertoires in COVID-19. About the study: The cDNA or gDNA used as material had been derived from T cells, B-cell-depleted T cells, or PBMCs.

In the original processing: Estimation of nucleated cell counts was performed using reference gene primer amplification. TCRdb keeps only in-frame clones here, not all; method: immunoSEQ multiplex PCR. D and trimming come from the DNA, and the V and J calls and clone size come from that table. Counted here are fewer than 200,000 clones, 85% occurring once; the ten biggest clones make up roughly 5.4%. Germline lookup yields CDR1 SQVTM and CDR2 ANQGSEA. V shed 6 bases, J shed 3 bases, and the junction held 5 bases outside the gene matches. CDR3 length: 12 residues. This chain uses TRBV29-1 with TRBJ2-7; TRBD1 aligns across 7 bases. Material: peripheral blood. This receptor was taken from a woman aged 50 to 65 with COVID-19, enrolled during active disease. CDR3 protein: CSVGDRVYEQYF. The CDR3 bases are TGCAGCGTCGGGGACAGAGTCTACGAGCAGTACTTC.